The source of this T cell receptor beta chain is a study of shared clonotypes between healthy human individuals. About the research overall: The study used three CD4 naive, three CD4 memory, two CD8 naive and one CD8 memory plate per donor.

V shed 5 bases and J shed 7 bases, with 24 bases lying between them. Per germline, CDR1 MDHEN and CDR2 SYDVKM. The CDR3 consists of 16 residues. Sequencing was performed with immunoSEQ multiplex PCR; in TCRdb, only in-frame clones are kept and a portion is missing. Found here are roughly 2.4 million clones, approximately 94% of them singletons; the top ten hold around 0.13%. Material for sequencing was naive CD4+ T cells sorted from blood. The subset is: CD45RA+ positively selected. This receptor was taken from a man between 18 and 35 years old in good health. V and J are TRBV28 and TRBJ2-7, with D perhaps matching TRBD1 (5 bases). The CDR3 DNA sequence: TGTGCCAGCAGTAGGGGATTGGTCACAGGTTTGCGAGAGCAGTACTTC. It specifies CASSRGLVTGLREQYF.